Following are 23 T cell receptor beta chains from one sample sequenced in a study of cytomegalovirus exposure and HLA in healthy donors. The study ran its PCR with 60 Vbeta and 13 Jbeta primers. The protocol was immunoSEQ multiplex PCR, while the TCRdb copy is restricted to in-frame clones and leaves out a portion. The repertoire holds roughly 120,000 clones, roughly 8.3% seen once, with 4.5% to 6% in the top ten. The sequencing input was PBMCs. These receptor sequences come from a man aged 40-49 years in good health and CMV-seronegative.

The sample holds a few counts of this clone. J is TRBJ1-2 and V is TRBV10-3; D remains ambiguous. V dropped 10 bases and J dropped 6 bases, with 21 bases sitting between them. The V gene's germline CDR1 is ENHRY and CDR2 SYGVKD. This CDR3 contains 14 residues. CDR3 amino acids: CATTPGKYKHGYTF. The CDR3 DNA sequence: TGTGCCACCACCCCCGGGAAATATAAACATGGCTACACCTTC.

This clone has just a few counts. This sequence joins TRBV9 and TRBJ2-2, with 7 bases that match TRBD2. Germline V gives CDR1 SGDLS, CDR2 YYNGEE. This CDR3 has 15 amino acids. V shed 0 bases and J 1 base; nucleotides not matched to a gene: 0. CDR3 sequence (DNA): TGTGCCAGCAGCGTAGTAGCGGGGAACACCGGGGAGCTGTTTTTT. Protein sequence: CASSVVAGNTGELFF.

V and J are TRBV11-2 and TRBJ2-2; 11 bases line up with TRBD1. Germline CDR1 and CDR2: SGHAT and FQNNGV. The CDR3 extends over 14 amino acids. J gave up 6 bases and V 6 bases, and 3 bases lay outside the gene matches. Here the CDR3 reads CASRAGQGAGELFF. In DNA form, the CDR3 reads TGTGCCAGCAGAGCGGGACAGGGGGCCGGGGAGCTGTTTTTT.

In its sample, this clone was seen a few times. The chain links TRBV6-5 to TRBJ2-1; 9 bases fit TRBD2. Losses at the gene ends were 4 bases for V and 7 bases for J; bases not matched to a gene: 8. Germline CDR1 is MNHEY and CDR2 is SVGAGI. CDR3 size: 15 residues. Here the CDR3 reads CASSSGGGARNEQFF. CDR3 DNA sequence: TGTGCCAGCAGTTCAGGCGGGGGGGCCCGGAATGAGCAGTTCTTC.

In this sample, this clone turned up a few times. For the CDR3, the DNA is TGTGCCAGCAGCTTTAAAGGACTAGCGGGGGTGGAGACCCAGTACTTC. Translated: CASSFKGLAGVETQYF. The V call is TRBV5-4, the J call TRBJ2-5, with 13 bases that match TRBD2. This CDR3 has 16 amino acids. CDR1 and CDR2 (germline): SGHNT, YYREEE (reference sequence). J gave up 5 bases and V 2 bases, and 6 bases lay outside the gene matches.

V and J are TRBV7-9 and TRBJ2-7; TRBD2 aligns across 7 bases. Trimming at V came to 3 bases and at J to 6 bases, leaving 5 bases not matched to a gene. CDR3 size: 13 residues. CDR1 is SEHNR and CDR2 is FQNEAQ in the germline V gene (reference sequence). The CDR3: CASSLGEGSEQYF. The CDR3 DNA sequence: TGTGCCAGCAGCTTGGGGGAGGGTTCCGAGCAGTACTTC.

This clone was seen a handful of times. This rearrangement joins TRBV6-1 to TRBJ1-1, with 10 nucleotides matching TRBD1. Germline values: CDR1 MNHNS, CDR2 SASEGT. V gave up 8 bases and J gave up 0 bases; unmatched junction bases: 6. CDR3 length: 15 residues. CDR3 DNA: TGTGCCAGCGCCGGGACAGGGGACATGAACACTGAAGCTTTCTTT. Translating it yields CASAGTGDMNTEAFF.

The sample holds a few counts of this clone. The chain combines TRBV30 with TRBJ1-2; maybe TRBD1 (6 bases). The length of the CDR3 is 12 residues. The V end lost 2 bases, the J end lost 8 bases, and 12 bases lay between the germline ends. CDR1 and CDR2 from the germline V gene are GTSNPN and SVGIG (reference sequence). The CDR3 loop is CAWSSIGQGYTF. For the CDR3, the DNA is TGTGCCTGGAGTAGTATTGGACAGGGCTACACCTTC. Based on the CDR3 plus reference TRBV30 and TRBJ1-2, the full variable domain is SQTIHQWPATLVQPVGSPLSLECTVEGTSNPNLYWYRQAAGRGLQLLFYSVGIGQISSEVPQNLSASRPQDRQFILSSKKLLLSDSGFYLCAWSSIGQGYTFGSGTRLTVV.

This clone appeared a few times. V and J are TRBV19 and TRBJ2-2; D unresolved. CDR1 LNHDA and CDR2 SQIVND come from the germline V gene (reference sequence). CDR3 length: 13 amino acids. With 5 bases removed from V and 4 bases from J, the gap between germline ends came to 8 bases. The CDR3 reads CASSPPSTGELFF. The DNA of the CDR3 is TGTGCCAGTAGTCCCCCGAGCACCGGGGAGCTGTTTTTT.

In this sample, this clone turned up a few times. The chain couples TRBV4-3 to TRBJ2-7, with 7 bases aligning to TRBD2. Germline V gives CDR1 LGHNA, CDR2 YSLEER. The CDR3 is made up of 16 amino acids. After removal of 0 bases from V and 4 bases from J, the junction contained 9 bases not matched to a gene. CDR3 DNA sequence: TGCGCCAGCAGCCAAGATCGGTCGGGGGGTAGTTACGAGCAGTACTTC. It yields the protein CASSQDRSGGSYEQYF.

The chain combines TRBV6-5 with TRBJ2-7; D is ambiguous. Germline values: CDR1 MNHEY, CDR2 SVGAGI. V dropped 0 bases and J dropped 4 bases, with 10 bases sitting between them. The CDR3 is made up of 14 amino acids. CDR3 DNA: TGTGCCAGCAGTTACTCCCCGACTGGGTACGAGCAGTACTTC. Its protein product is CASSYSPTGYEQYF.

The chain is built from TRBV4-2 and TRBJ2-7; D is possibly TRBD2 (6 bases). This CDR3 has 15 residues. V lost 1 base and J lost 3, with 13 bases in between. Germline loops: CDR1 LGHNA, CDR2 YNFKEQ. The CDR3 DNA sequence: TGTGCCAGCAGCCAAGTGTGGACTAACTTCTACGAGCAGTACTTC. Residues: CASSQVWTNFYEQYF.

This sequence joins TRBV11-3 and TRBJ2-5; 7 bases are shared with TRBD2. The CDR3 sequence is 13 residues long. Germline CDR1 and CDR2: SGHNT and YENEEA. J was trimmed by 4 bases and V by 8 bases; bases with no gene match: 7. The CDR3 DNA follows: TGTGCCAGCCCCAACTGGGGGGGAGAGACCCAGTACTTC. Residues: CASPNWGGETQYF.

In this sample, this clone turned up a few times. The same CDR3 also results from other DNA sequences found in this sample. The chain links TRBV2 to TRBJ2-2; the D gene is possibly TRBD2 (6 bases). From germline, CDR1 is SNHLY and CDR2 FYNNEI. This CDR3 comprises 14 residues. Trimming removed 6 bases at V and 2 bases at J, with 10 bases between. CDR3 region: CASRAGQNTGELFF. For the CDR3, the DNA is TGTGCCAGCAGAGCGGGTCAAAACACCGGGGAGCTGTTTTTT. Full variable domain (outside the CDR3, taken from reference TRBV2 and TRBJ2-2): EPEVTQTPSHQVTQMGQEVILRCVPISNHLYFYWYRQILGQKVEFLVSFYNNEISEKSEIFDDQFSVERPDGSNFTLKIRSTKLEDSAMYFCASRAGQNTGELFFGEGSRLTVL.

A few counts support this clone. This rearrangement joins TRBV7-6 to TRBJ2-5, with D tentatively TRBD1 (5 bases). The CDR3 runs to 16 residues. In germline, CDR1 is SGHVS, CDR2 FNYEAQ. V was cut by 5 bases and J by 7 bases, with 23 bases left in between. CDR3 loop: CASSHRFREHPGTQYF. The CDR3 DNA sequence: TGTGCCAGCAGCCACAGGTTTAGGGAACACCCGGGGACCCAGTACTTC.

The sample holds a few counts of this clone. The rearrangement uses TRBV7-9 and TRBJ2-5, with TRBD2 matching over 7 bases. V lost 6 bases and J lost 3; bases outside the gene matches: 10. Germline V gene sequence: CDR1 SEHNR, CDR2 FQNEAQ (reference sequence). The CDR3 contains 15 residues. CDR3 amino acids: CASSSTGTIEETQYF. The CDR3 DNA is TGTGCCAGCAGTTCCACCGGGACTATCGAAGAGACCCAGTACTTC.

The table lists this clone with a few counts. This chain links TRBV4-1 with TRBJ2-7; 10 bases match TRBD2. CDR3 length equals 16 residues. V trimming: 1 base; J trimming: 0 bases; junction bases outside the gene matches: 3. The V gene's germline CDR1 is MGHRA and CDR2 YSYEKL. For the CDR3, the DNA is TGCGCCAGCAGCCAAGTCCTAGCGGGGGCCTCCTACGAGCAGTACTTC. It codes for CASSQVLAGASYEQYF.

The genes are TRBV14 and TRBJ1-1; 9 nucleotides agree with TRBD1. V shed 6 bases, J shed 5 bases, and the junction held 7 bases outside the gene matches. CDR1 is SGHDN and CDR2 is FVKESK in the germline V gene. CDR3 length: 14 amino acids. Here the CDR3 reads CASRPTGGGTEAFF. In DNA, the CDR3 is TGTGCCAGCAGACCAACAGGGGGCGGAACTGAAGCTTTCTTT.

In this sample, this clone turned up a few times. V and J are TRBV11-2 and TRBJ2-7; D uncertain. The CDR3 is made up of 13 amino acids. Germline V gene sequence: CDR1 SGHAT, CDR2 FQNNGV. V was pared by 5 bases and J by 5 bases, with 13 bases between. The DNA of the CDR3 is TGTGCCAGCAGCCCCTGGGCAAGCCACGAGCAGTACTTC. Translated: CASSPWASHEQYF.

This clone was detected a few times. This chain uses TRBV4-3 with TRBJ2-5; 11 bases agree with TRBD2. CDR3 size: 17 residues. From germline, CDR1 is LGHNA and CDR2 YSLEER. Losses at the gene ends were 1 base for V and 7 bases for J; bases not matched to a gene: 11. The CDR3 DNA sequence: TGCGCCAGCAGCCAAGTGGGGACTAGCGGCAGTGCGGGGACCCAGTACTTC. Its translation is CASSQVGTSGSAGTQYF.

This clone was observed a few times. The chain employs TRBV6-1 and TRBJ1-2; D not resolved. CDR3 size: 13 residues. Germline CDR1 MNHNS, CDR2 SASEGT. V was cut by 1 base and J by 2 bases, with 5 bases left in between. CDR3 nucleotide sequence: TGTGCCAGCAGTGAAGGGGAGAACTATGGCTACACCTTC. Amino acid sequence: CASSEGENYGYTF.

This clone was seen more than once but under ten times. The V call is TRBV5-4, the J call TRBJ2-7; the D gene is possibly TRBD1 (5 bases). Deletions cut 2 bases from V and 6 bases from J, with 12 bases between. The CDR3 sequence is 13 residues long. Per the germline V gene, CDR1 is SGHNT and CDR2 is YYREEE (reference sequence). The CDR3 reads CASSLRGSSEQYF. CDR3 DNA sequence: TGTGCCAGCAGCTTAAGGGGATCGTCCGAGCAGTACTTC.

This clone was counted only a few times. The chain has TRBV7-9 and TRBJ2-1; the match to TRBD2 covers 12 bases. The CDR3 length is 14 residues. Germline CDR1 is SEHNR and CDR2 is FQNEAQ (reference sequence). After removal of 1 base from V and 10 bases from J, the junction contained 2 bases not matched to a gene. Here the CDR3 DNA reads TGTGCCAGCAGCTTAGGACTAGCGGGGGCCGAGCAGTTCTTC. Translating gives CASSLGLAGAEQFF. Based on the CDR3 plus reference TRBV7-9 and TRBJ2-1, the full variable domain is DTGVSQNPRHKITKRGQNVTFRCDPISEHNRLYWYRQTLGQGPEFLTYFQNEAQLEKSRLLSDRFSAERPKGSFSTLEIQRTEQGDSAMYLCASSLGLAGAEQFFGPGTRLTVL.